This T cell receptor beta chain derives from a study of response to subunit inactivated influenza vaccine. TCRdb recomputed calls from the RT-PCR reads with MiXCR, one row per CDR3 protein. The sample lists 400,000 to 650,000 distinct CDR3 sequences, about 7.2% seen once, with less than 15% in the top ten. CDR3 length equals 15 residues. CDR1 is MNHNS, CDR2 SASEGT, per germline. V lost 7 bases and J lost 5; bases outside the gene matches: 9. The chain combines TRBV6-1 with TRBJ2-3; 10 bases are shared with TRBD2. The clonotype originates from a man aged 50 to 75 who received an inactivated influenza vaccine. Here the sequenced sample was PBMCs from blood, taken less than 30 months after vaccination. For the CDR3, the DNA is TGTGCCAGCACCACAGCGGGAGGGCCAATAGATACGCAGTATTTT. This translates into CASTTAGGPIDTQYF.